The 5 T cell receptor beta chains in this list originate from one sample, sequenced in a study of shared clonotypes between healthy human individuals. Here immunoSEQ multiplex PCR was the method, and the copy in TCRdb shows in-frame clones only, minus some. The sample has roughly 640,000 clones, about 74% seen once. Sequencing input: memory CD4+ T cells sorted from blood. Noted subset: CD45RA-negative fraction. These receptors all stem from a woman in her twenties or thirties in good health.

This clone was observed once. This sequence joins TRBV14 and TRBJ1-2; D possibly corresponds to TRBD1 (5 bases). CDR1 SGHDN and CDR2 FVKESK come from the germline V gene. Trimming pared 2 bases from V and 5 bases from J, leaving 12 bases between. The CDR3 has 14 amino acids. The CDR3 DNA sequence: TGTGCCAGCAGCCAATTGACAGCCTTTTATGGCTACACCTTC. Protein sequence: CASSQLTAFYGYTF.

Many counts were recorded for this clone. This rearrangement joins TRBV11-3 to TRBJ2-1; 10 positions agree with TRBD1. The CDR3 is made up of 15 amino acids. Germline V gene sequence: CDR1 SGHNT, CDR2 YENEEA. The V segment lost 5 bases and the J segment 8 bases; nucleotides outside the gene matches: 9. The CDR3 nucleotides are TGTGCCAGCAGCCTCGGGACAGGGGACATCGATGAGCAGTTCTTC. This codes for CASSLGTGDIDEQFF.

This clone has only one observation. V gene TRBV28 combines with J gene TRBJ2-4; TRBD1 agrees at 8 bases. The CDR3 loop spans 15 amino acids. Looked up from germline, CDR1 is MDHEN and CDR2 is SYDVKM. Unmatched junction bases numbered 7, after V lost 8 bases and J lost 1 base. The CDR3 spells CASARQGTAKNIQYF. The CDR3 coding sequence is TGTGCCAGCGCCCGACAGGGGACCGCCAAAAACATTCAGTACTTC. Full variable domain (outside the CDR3, taken from reference TRBV28 and TRBJ2-4): DVKVTQSSRYLVKRTGEKVFLECVQDMDHENMFWYRQDPGLGLRLIYFSYDVKMKEKGDIPEGYSVSREKKERFSLILESASTNQTSMYLCASARQGTAKNIQYFGAGTRLSVL.

The rearrangement joins TRBV28 to TRBJ2-1; 12 bases line up with TRBD1. Germline V gene lookup returns CDR1 MDHEN and CDR2 SYDVKM. The CDR3 contains 15 residues. V dropped 5 bases and J dropped 9; count of bases not matched to a gene: 8. DNA of the CDR3: TGTGCCAGCAGTGCACCGGGACAGGGGGCCGGTGAGCAGTTCTTC. As protein: CASSAPGQGAGEQFF.

V usage is TRBV19 and J usage is TRBJ1-3; D is ambiguous. The germline V and J ends were trimmed by 5 bases and 2 bases, with 13 bases remaining between them. The CDR3 is 15 amino acids. CDR1 is LNHDA, CDR2 SQIVND, per germline (reference sequence). CDR3 nucleotides: TGTGCCAGTAGTCACAACTACGCCGCTGGAAACACCATATATTTT. Residues: CASSHNYAAGNTIYF. Complete variable domain (other parts from reference TRBV19 and TRBJ1-3): DGGITQSPKYLFRKEGQNVTLSCEQNLNHDAMYWYRQDPGQGLRLIYYSQIVNDFQKGDIAEGYSVSREKKESFPLTVTSAQKNPTAFYLCASSHNYAAGNTIYFGEGSWLTVV.